The entry below describes one T cell receptor beta chain. V lost 4 bases, J lost 3 bases, and 5 bases stayed unmatched. The CDR3 covers 15 residues. From germline, CDR1 is SGHRS and CDR2 YFSETQ. The data belong to a study of blood T cell repertoires in COVID-19. Generated by immunoSEQ multiplex PCR, the TCRdb table keeps only in-frame clones and is missing some. The profile covers 200,000 to 300,000 clones, with approximately 91% appearing a single time and approximately 2.6% taken by the ten largest. The V gene is TRBV5-1, the J gene TRBJ2-5, with 11 nucleotides matching TRBD2. Sequencing input: peripheral blood. This TCR derives from a person aged 18-29 years with COVID-19, enrolled during active disease. CDR3 sequence reads: CASSPAGLAEETQYF. CDR3 coding DNA: TGCGCCAGCAGCCCGGCGGGACTAGCGGAAGAGACCCAGTACTTC.